This T cell receptor beta chain was recorded in a study of shared clonotypes between healthy human individuals. Produced via immunoSEQ multiplex PCR; TCRdb's table is partial and in-frame only. The sample comprises some 2,000,000 clones, approximately 95% of which are singletons, and 0.9% to 1.3% rests with the top ten. The naive CD8 fraction comprised CD45RO-negative cells positively selected for CCR7 and excluded terminally differentiated effector memory CD45RA+ cells. The CDR3 totals 13 residues. Germline assignment: CDR1 SQVTM and CDR2 ANQGSEA. V shed 4 bases and J 3 bases; nucleotides not matched to a gene: 2.

This TCR derives from a man between 18 and 35 years old in good health. Sequenced sample: naive CD8+ T cells sorted from blood. V gene TRBV29-1 combines with J gene TRBJ1-3, with TRBD1 identical over 8 bases. CDR3 residues: CSVGQGYGNTIYF. For the CDR3, the DNA is TGCAGCGTTGGACAGGGGTATGGAAACACCATATATTTT.